The 21 T cell receptor beta chains presented below share a single source sample, sequenced in a study of cytomegalovirus exposure and HLA in healthy donors. Primers included in the PCR were 60 Vbeta and 13 Jbeta primers. This table comes from immunoSEQ multiplex PCR, and its TCRdb copy is limited to in-frame clones, with some not included. The profile shows some 140,000 clones, roughly 80% of them singletons. Sample: PBMCs. These receptors originate from a man aged 45-65 years in good health and CMV-seronegative.

This chain joins TRBV7-9 and TRBJ2-2; D unresolved. This CDR3 region has 14 residues. Germline V gives CDR1 SEHNR, CDR2 FQNEAQ (reference sequence). Trimming stripped 4 bases from V and 1 base from J, with 7 bases between. CDR3 region: CASSSLWNTGELFF. In DNA, the CDR3 is TGTGCCAGCAGCTCGTTGTGGAACACCGGGGAGCTGTTTTTT.

J is TRBJ2-3 and V is TRBV11-2; D perhaps matches TRBD1 (5 bases). Trimming cost V 0 bases and J 1 base, with 8 bases left between them. This CDR3 contains 15 residues. Germline CDR1 reads SGHAT; CDR2 reads FQNNGV. The CDR3 DNA follows: TGTGCCAGCAGCTTAGAAGGGGATGGCACAGATACGCAGTATTTT. This encodes CASSLEGDGTDTQYF.

This chain joins TRBV10-3 and TRBJ1-3; maybe TRBD1 (5 bases). This CDR3 is built from 14 residues. Trimming removed 10 bases from V and 2 bases from J, with 15 bases in between. The germline gives CDR1 ENHRY, CDR2 SYGVKD. The DNA of the CDR3 is TGTGCCAGCGCAGGGTTTCAGACTGGAAACACCATATATTTT. Protein: CASAGFQTGNTIYF.

Only a few counts were recorded for this clone. This rearrangement joins TRBV10-3 to TRBJ2-5, with TRBD2 matching over 7 bases. Per germline, CDR1 ENHRY and CDR2 SYGVKD. Germline trimming cut 4 bases from V and 7 bases from J; bases unmatched to any gene: 9. The CDR3 contains 14 residues. The CDR3 region is CAISATSADGTQYF. The CDR3 bases are TGTGCCATCAGTGCAACTAGCGCAGATGGGACCCAGTACTTC.

The chain joins TRBV28 to TRBJ2-7; TRBD1 might be the D (5 bases). From germline, CDR1 is MDHEN and CDR2 SYDVKM. This CDR3 comprises 13 residues. The ends were cut back, 6 bases at V and 4 bases at J, with 13 bases in the middle. CDR3 sequence: CASRVQGKYEQYF. The CDR3 region has the DNA TGTGCCAGCAGAGTGCAGGGAAAATACGAGCAGTACTTC.

This clone was counted a few times. CDR3 coding DNA: TGTGCCAGCAGTGACAGGGGGCAGGAGGCCAACGTCCTGACTTTC. This translates into CASSDRGQEANVLTF. The chain links TRBV2 to TRBJ2-6; 8 nucleotides align to TRBD1. The germline gives CDR1 SNHLY, CDR2 FYNNEI. The ends lost 3 bases at V and 6 bases at J; junction bases unmatched: 4. The CDR3 runs 15 residues.

V usage is TRBV28 and J usage is TRBJ2-7; 7 nucleotides match TRBD1. The length of the CDR3 is 18 residues. Germline V gene data show CDR1 as MDHEN and CDR2 as SYDVKM. The V and J ends lost 5 bases and 5 bases, in that order; junction bases with no gene match: 21. CDR3 in DNA: TGTGCCAGCAGTACCGGACAGGCCCTTCTACGAGCTGTCCACGAGCAGTACTTC. Protein product: CASSTGQALLRAVHEQYF. The full variable domain, its missing parts supplied by reference TRBV28 and TRBJ2-7, is DVKVTQSSRYLVKRTGEKVFLECVQDMDHENMFWYRQDPGLGLRLIYFSYDVKMKEKGDIPEGYSVSREKKERFSLILESASTNQTSMYLCASSTGQALLRAVHEQYFGPGTRLTVT.

The chain employs TRBV19 and TRBJ1-5; no definite D call. The germline V and J ends were trimmed by 10 bases and 0 bases, with 16 bases remaining between them. The CDR3 is 15 residues long. CDR1 LNHDA and CDR2 SQIVND come from the germline V gene (reference sequence). The CDR3 nucleotides read TGTGCCACCGGTGCCAGGCCATATAGCAATCAGCCCCAGCATTTT. This codes for CATGARPYSNQPQHF.

The chain links TRBV6-9 to TRBJ1-5; D gene uncertain. This CDR3 has 14 amino acids. V lost 4 bases to trimming and J lost 1 base, with 8 bases between them. Germline V gene sequence: CDR1 MNHGY, CDR2 SVAAGI. In DNA, the CDR3 is TGTGCCAGCAGTTCGGAGTTCAGCAATCAGCCCCAGCATTTT. Translation gives CASSSEFSNQPQHF.

Only one count was recorded for this clone. CDR3 amino acids: CASSYLGGRDHYEQYF. Written as DNA, the CDR3 is TGTGCCAGCAGTTACCTAGGCGGCAGGGATCATTACGAGCAGTACTTC. V is TRBV28 and J is TRBJ2-7, with D maybe TRBD1 (5 bases). Germline CDR1 and CDR2: MDHEN and SYDVKM. V shed 4 bases and J shed 4 bases, with 20 bases lying between them. The CDR3 has 16 amino acids.

The chain uses TRBV7-9 and TRBJ2-3, with 12 bases identical to TRBD2. CDR3 length: 15 residues. J gave up 11 bases and V 5 bases, and 11 bases lay outside the gene matches. Germline V gene sequence: CDR1 SEHNR, CDR2 FQNEAQ (reference sequence). For the CDR3, the DNA is TGTGCCAGCAGCCGGGGACTAGCGGGTCCACCCAAGCAGTATTTT. Amino acids: CASSRGLAGPPKQYF.

This clone was seen a handful of times. V and J are TRBV6-1 and TRBJ2-7; D gene unclear. CDR3 length equals 13 residues. The germline V gene encodes CDR1 MNHNS and CDR2 SASEGT. V dropped 2 bases and J dropped 3 bases, with 8 bases sitting between them. CDR3 amino acids: CASSEQARYEQYF. In nucleotides, the CDR3 is TGTGCCAGCAGTGAACAGGCCCGCTACGAGCAGTACTTC.

This clone came up many times. This rearrangement joins TRBV14 to TRBJ2-1; possibly TRBD2 for D (6 bases). The V gene lost 0 bases and the J gene lost 0 bases, with 12 bases spanning the gap. CDR1 SGHDN and CDR2 FVKESK come from the germline V gene. The CDR3 has 17 amino acids. This CDR3 is CASSQDLGGNSYNEQFF. CDR3 nucleotides: TGTGCCAGCAGCCAAGACTTGGGCGGGAACTCCTACAATGAGCAGTTCTTC.

The rearrangement uses TRBV28 and TRBJ1-3; D is undetermined. Germline-derived CDR1 and CDR2 are MDHEN and SYDVKM. Trimming stripped 6 bases from V and 4 bases from J, with 13 bases between. The CDR3 has 14 amino acids. DNA for the CDR3: TGTGCCAGCAGCCCCGCCGTGGCCGGAAACACCATATATTTT. Its protein product is CASSPAVAGNTIYF.

This clone was detected a few times. The chain recombines TRBV21-1 with TRBJ1-2. TRBV21-1 is reported as a pseudogene. This CDR3 has 13 residues. This CDR3 is CASSRGVSYGYTF. Written as DNA, the CDR3 is TGTGCCAGCAGCAGGGGGGTGAGCTATGGCTACACCTTC.

The rearrangement uses TRBV6-6 and TRBJ1-1; D remains ambiguous. Germline V gene lookup returns CDR1 MNHNY and CDR2 SVGAGI (reference sequence). Trimming pared 6 bases from V and 5 bases from J, leaving 16 bases between. The CDR3 runs 14 residues. The CDR3 DNA is TGTGCCAGCAGCCTGGCCGCGCGGGGAACTGAAGCTTTCTTT. Translation: CASSLAARGTEAFF.

The CDR3 sequence is CASSESWTQNEQFF. DNA for the CDR3: TGCGCCAGCAGTGAGTCGTGGACTCAAAATGAGCAGTTCTTC. This chain links TRBV10-1 with TRBJ2-1; TRBD2 might be the D (5 bases). Germline assignment: CDR1 WNHNN and CDR2 SYGVQD (reference sequence). This CDR3 comprises 14 residues. V was cut by 0 bases and J by 7 bases, with 10 bases left in between.

The chain employs TRBV29-1 and TRBJ2-1; D may be TRBD1 (5 bases). Germline CDR1 reads SQVTM; CDR2 reads ANQGSEA. The CDR3 length is 15 residues. The V end lost 1 base, the J end lost 0 bases, and 10 bases lay between the germline ends. The CDR3 here is CSVEGGKSSYNEQFF. CDR3 bases: TGCAGCGTTGAAGGGGGCAAGAGCTCCTACAATGAGCAGTTCTTC.

DNA for the CDR3: TGTGCCAGCAGCACCCAGCGGGAGCCAAATACGCAGTATTTT. As protein: CASSTQREPNTQYF. The chain has TRBV7-9 and TRBJ2-3; 8 bases match TRBD2. CDR3 length: 14 residues. Germline V gene sequence: CDR1 SEHNR, CDR2 FQNEAQ (reference sequence). The J segment lost 7 bases and the V segment lost 5 bases, leaving 8 bases of the junction unmatched.

The gene calls are TRBV11-3 and TRBJ2-1, with 10 bases lining up with TRBD2. Germline values: CDR1 SGHNT, CDR2 YENEEA. Trimming cost V 5 bases and J 5 bases; bases outside gene matches: 3. This CDR3 contains 14 residues. CDR3 region: CASSGGLADNEQFF. For the CDR3, the DNA is TGTGCCAGCAGCGGCGGACTAGCGGACAATGAGCAGTTCTTC. The full variable domain, rest sourced from reference TRBV11-3 and TRBJ2-1, is EAGVVQSPRYKIIEKKQPVAFWCNPISGHNTLYWYLQNLGQGPELLIRYENEEAVDDSQLPKDRFSAERLKGVDSTLKIQPAELGDSAVYLCASSGGLADNEQFFGPGTRLTVL.

This clone was observed a few times. The gene calls are TRBV6-1 and TRBJ2-5, with 8 positions matching TRBD2. V dropped 8 bases and J dropped 11; count of bases not matched to a gene: 16. CDR1 is MNHNS, CDR2 SASEGT, per germline. This CDR3 has 14 amino acids. The CDR3 loop is CASGNPAGVGEQYF. CDR3 sequence (DNA): TGTGCCAGCGGTAACCCAGCGGGAGTGGGTGAGCAGTACTTC.